Below are 17 T cell receptor beta chains sequenced from a single sample in a study of blood T cell repertoires in COVID-19. Repertoires were generated with immunoSEQ multiplex PCR, while TCRdb's copy carries only in-frame clones and drops some. There are approximately 47,000 clones in the sample; 70% to 90% occur only once, and 2.6% lies in the top ten. The sample comprised peripheral blood. These receptors came from an elderly woman with COVID-19, enrolled during active disease.

This clone has a single count. V gene TRBV24-1 combines with J gene TRBJ1-4, with TRBD1 identical over 7 bases. CDR3 length: 15 residues. Unmatched junction bases numbered 4, after V lost 2 bases and J lost 5 bases. Germline V gene data show CDR1 as KGHDR and CDR2 as SFDVKD. The CDR3 nucleotides are TGTGCCACCAGTGATTCCGGGACAGCAAATGAAAAACTGTTTTTT. Translated, it gives CATSDSGTANEKLFF.

The V gene is TRBV6-5, the J gene TRBJ1-5; the match to TRBD1 covers 7 bases. Trimming at V came to 2 bases and at J to 6 bases, leaving 4 bases not matched to a gene. Germline assignment: CDR1 MNHEY and CDR2 SVGAGI. The CDR3 has 14 amino acids. In DNA, the CDR3 is TGTGCCAGCAGTTACACCGGACAGGCTCAGCCCCAGCATTTT. Its translation: CASSYTGQAQPQHF.

The gene calls are TRBV5-1 and TRBJ2-5, with D possibly TRBD1 on 5 matching bases. This CDR3 is 15 amino acids long. The V and J ends lost 4 bases and 4 bases respectively, with 17 bases between them. The V gene's germline CDR1 is SGHRS and CDR2 YFSETQ. The CDR3 reads CASSPGRPGAETQYF. DNA for the CDR3: TGCGCCAGCAGCCCAGGACGCCCTGGGGCAGAGACCCAGTACTTC.

In this sample, this clone turned up once. The CDR3 spells CASREVSAGAYEQYF. CDR3 sequence (DNA): TGTGCCAGCCGGGAGGTTTCAGCGGGCGCCTACGAGCAGTACTTC. V gene TRBV6-6 combines with J gene TRBJ2-7, with 7 bases lining up with TRBD2. This CDR3 is 15 amino acids long. With V trimmed by 8 bases and J by 2 bases, 12 bases remained unmatched. Germline V gene sequence: CDR1 MNHNY, CDR2 SVGAGI (reference sequence).

This clone has more than one count but fewer than ten. The chain carries TRBV21-1 and TRBJ1-4; the D call TRBD1 from the table was never checked on the DNA. TRBV21-1 is deemed a pseudogene. The CDR3 is 14 residues long. The chain's CDR3 is CASPQGRVNEKLFF. CDR3 nucleotides: TGTGCCAGCCCCCAGGGGCGGGTTAATGAAAAACTGTTTTTT.

The rearrangement joins TRBV25-1 to TRBJ2-5; the match to TRBD2 covers 13 bases. V lost 2 bases and J lost 5; bases outside the gene matches: 8. Germline-derived CDR1 and CDR2 are MGHDK and SYGVNS. The CDR3 length is 17 residues. CDR3: CASSEPGLAGVGETQYF. The CDR3 DNA is TGTGCCAGCAGTGAACCTGGACTAGCGGGAGTTGGGGAGACCCAGTACTTC.

The CDR3 spells CASSLANEQFF. The CDR3 coding sequence is TGCGCCAGCAGCTTGGCGAATGAGCAGTTCTTC. V and J are TRBV5-1 and TRBJ2-1, with D hard to call. Germline-derived CDR1 and CDR2 are SGHRS and YFSETQ. Trimming took 0 bases from V and 7 from J, leaving 2 bases between them. The CDR3 has 11 residues.

This clone was detected only once. The chain is built from TRBV7-2 and TRBJ2-5, with a tentative D call TRBD1 (6 bases). The germline V gene encodes CDR1 SGHTA and CDR2 FQGNSA. This CDR3 spans 15 amino acids. Trimming took off 4 bases at V and 4 bases at J, with 16 bases between the two ends. The CDR3 DNA reads TGTGCCAGCAGCTCAGTCGCACAGGGTGCAGAGACCCAGTACTTC. Protein sequence: CASSSVAQGAETQYF.

Note on this clone: Its ends do not fully match the called genes, so a read error is possible. This chain connects TRBV4-2 to TRBJ2-7, with 8 bases aligning to TRBD1. The CDR3 consists of 13 residues. Per the germline V gene, CDR1 is LGHNA and CDR2 is YNFKEQ. The CDR3, as DNA: TGTGCCAGCAGCCAAGATCGAGGACAGGGCTCACGCTTC. This sequence encodes CASSQDRGQGSRF.

The CDR3 is CASSLGQANTEAFF. The CDR3 DNA follows: TGTGCCAGCAGCTTAGGACAGGCAAACACTGAAGCTTTCTTT. The chain is built from TRBV7-9 and TRBJ1-1; maybe TRBD1 (6 bases). V shed 1 base and J shed 2 bases, with 8 bases lying between them. Germline V gene data show CDR1 as SEHNR and CDR2 as FQNEAQ (reference sequence). CDR3 length equals 14 residues.

The chain recombines TRBV9 with TRBJ1-2; weak D call: TRBD1 (5 bases). V was trimmed by 0 bases and J by 4 bases, leaving 13 bases between them. Germline V lookup: CDR1 SGDLS, CDR2 YYNGEE. The CDR3 consists of 15 residues. This CDR3 is CASSVVTPGAYGYTF. CDR3 nucleotides: TGTGCCAGCAGCGTAGTCACCCCTGGGGCCTATGGCTACACCTTC.

The rearrangement joins TRBV20-1 to TRBJ2-7, with 11 bases that match TRBD2. Germline CDR1 reads DFQATT; CDR2 reads SNEGSKA (reference sequence). V lost 3 bases and J lost 3; bases outside the gene matches: 4. The CDR3 covers 14 residues. Here the CDR3 DNA reads TGCAGTGCTAGTACGCTAGCGGGAGGCTACGAGCAGTACTTC. Its protein is CSASTLAGGYEQYF.

This rearrangement joins TRBV5-5 to TRBJ1-1, with D tentatively TRBD1 (6 bases). Germline assignment: CDR1 SGHKS and CDR2 YYEKEE (reference sequence). The CDR3 covers 16 residues. Trimming left V 0 bases short and J 0 bases short, with 12 bases between. As DNA, the CDR3 is TGTGCCAGCAGCTTGGCCACAGGGCCGATGAACACTGAAGCTTTCTTT. Its translation: CASSLATGPMNTEAFF.

The gene calls are TRBV7-2 and TRBJ2-5, with D perhaps matching TRBD2 (6 bases). Per germline, CDR1 SGHTA and CDR2 FQGNSA. Between the trimmed V and J ends, which lost 5 bases and 3 bases, there was a span of 19 bases. This CDR3 contains 16 residues. The CDR3, as DNA: TGTGCCAGCAGCCCGTGGGGGGAGGCGCCCAAAGAGACCCAGTACTTC. Encoded protein: CASSPWGEAPKETQYF.

The chain combines TRBV7-9 with TRBJ2-2; 8 bases map to TRBD1. Germline V gene lookup returns CDR1 SEHNR and CDR2 FQNEAQ (reference sequence). The ends lost 5 bases at V and 6 bases at J; junction bases unmatched: 2. The CDR3 length is 13 residues. In DNA, the CDR3 is TGTGCCAGCAGCCGGACAGGGCCCGGGGAGCTGTTTTTT. It codes for CASSRTGPGELFF.

The chain carries TRBV28 and TRBJ2-1; tentatively, D is TRBD2 (8 bases). In germline, CDR1 is MDHEN, CDR2 SYDVKM. The V end was cut by 4 bases, the J end by 8 bases, with 21 bases between. This CDR3 is 16 amino acids long. The CDR3 reads CASSSSGGGFIDEQFF. CDR3 sequence (DNA): TGTGCCAGCAGTTCGTCGGGAGGGGGCTTTATCGATGAGCAGTTCTTC.

This sequence joins TRBV29-1 and TRBJ1-1; 7 nucleotides agree with TRBD1. The CDR3 sequence is 16 residues long. V dropped 7 bases and J dropped 6; count of bases not matched to a gene: 20. Germline values: CDR1 SQVTM, CDR2 ANQGSEA. CDR3 DNA: TGCAGCGCAGATGGGACCTTCAGGGGGTATGGTGCTGAAGCTTTCTTT. This translates into CSADGTFRGYGAEAFF.